A selection of T cell receptor beta chains follows, all from one sample in a study of blood T cell repertoires in COVID-19. This table comes from immunoSEQ multiplex PCR, and its TCRdb copy is limited to in-frame clones, with some not included. The table records more than 200,000 clones, roughly 91% of them present only once. Sample: PBMCs or T cells enriched from blood (not recorded which). All receptors derive from a woman in her 30s with acute COVID-19. Each CDR3 is given with its conserved first and last residue. The order of the fields is J gene, clone size, V gene, D gene, CDR3 DNA, CDR3 protein. D genes are given only for firm matches. Some rows have no size entry. The others give once, few or many, or a class for an expanded clone.

>TRBJ1-1|-|TRBV7-9|-
TGTGCCACCCACTCCCTGGGGCACCACACTGAAGCTTTCTTT
CATHSLGHHTEAFF
>TRBJ1-4|-|TRBV4-1|TRBD1
TGCGCCAGCAGCTCGGGACAGGAAATTGAAAAACTGTTTTTT
CASSSGQEIEKLFF
>TRBJ2-5|-|TRBV5-1|-
TGCGCCAGCACCCCCGGGGTTGATCAGACGTACCAAGAGACCCAGTACTTC
CASTPGVDQTYQETQYF
>TRBJ2-2|once|TRBV5-5|-
TGTGCCAGCAGCTCCCCCTTTGGCCGAGGGTCCGGGGAGCTGTTTTTT
CASSSPFGRGSGELFF
>TRBJ1-3|-|TRBV9|-
TGTGCCAGCAGCGACCGCCCGCGGGCAGTTGCTGGAAACACCATATATTTT
CASSDRPRAVAGNTIYF
>TRBJ1-2|-|TRBV7-8|-
TGTGCCAGCAGCCAACTCCTCTGGGGCAGGGATGGCTACACCTTC
CASSQLLWGRDGYTF
>TRBJ2-1|-|TRBV24-1|-
TGTGCCACCAGTGATCCGGTGGGGCAAATTGGAAATGAGCAGTTCTTC
CATSDPVGQIGNEQFF
>TRBJ1-6|-|TRBV21-1|-
TGTGCCAGCAGCAAAGCGCGACAGGGAGACAGTGCTCCCCTCCACTTT
CASSKARQGDSAPLHF
>TRBJ2-1|-|TRBV5-4|TRBD2
TGTGCCAGCAGCTTCGGGACTAGCGGGGGGGCAAGGTACAATGAGCAGTTCTTC
CASSFGTSGGARYNEQFF
>TRBJ2-4|-|TRBV14|-
TGTGCCAGCAGCCCTTTGTCAGGGCAGAACATTCAGTACTTC
CASSPLSGQNIQYF
>TRBJ1-6|-|TRBV6-2/TRBV6-3|-
TGTGCCAGCAGTTACATGGGGGGTTTGAATTCACCCCTCCACTTT
CASSYMGGLNSPLHF
>TRBJ2-7|-|TRBV27|-
TGTGCCAGCAGTTTGGGGAGGACACCCTACGAGCAGTACTTC
CASSLGRTPYEQYF
>TRBJ1-6|-|TRBV30|-
TGTGCCTGGAGTGTCCCGGACTACGACAGTAGCTCCTATAATTCACCCCTCCACTTT
CAWSVPDYDSSSYNSPLHF
>TRBJ2-3|-|TRBV19|TRBD2
TGTGCCAGTAGTGCAACCGGACTAGCGGTCACAGATACGCAGTATTTT
CASSATGLAVTDTQYF
>TRBJ2-1|-|TRBV18|TRBD2
TGTGCCAGCTCACCACCTGGAGCGGGACTATACAATGAGCAGTTCTTC
CASSPPGAGLYNEQFF
>TRBJ2-5|-|TRBV6-1|TRBD2
TGTGCCAGCAGTGATGGGACTAGGGTAGAGACCCAGTACTTC
CASSDGTRVETQYF
>TRBJ2-5|-|TRBV7-7|-
TGTGCCAGCAGCTCCTCCCTAGGCGGGCCCCAAGAGACCCAGTACTTC
CASSSSLGGPQETQYF
>TRBJ2-5|-|TRBV12-5|TRBD1
TGTGCTAGTGGTCGGCCCGGGACAGGGGGAGGAGAGACCCAGTACTTC
CASGRPGTGGGETQYF
>TRBJ2-4|few|TRBV2|-
TGTGCCAGCAGTCTCGGACAGAACCTAGCCAAAAACATTCAGTACTTC
CASSLGQNLAKNIQYF
>TRBJ1-2|-|TRBV24-1|TRBD1
TGTGCCACCACCAAAGGACAGGGGAAGGGCTACACCTTC
CATTKGQGKGYTF
>TRBJ2-7|-|TRBV5-1|-
TGCGCCAGCGGCTGGGACTTCGCCTACGAGCAGTACTTC
CASGWDFAYEQYF
>TRBJ2-5|-|TRBV7-9|TRBD2
TGTGCCAGCAGCCCATTTTTAGGCGGGGGGGCCGAAGAGACCCAGTACTTC
CASSPFLGGGAEETQYF
>TRBJ1-1|-|TRBV2|TRBD1
TGTGCCAGCAGTGTCCGCGCAGCAGGGGGCAGTATGAACACTGAAGCTTTCTTT
CASSVRAAGGSMNTEAFF
>TRBJ2-3|-|TRBV7-9|TRBD1
TGTGCCAGCAGCTTAAAACCGGGACAGATCAACACAGATACGCAGTATTTT
CASSLKPGQINTDTQYF
>TRBJ2-3|-|TRBV7-8|-
TGTGCCAGCAGTACTACTCGGGACACCGCAGATACGCAGTATTTT
CASSTTRDTADTQYF